The entry below describes one TCR beta chain. The data were obtained in a study of blood T cell repertoires in COVID-19. About the study: COVID-19 samples, acute and convalescent, were from the United States, Italy and Spain.

Produced via immunoSEQ multiplex PCR; TCRdb's table is partial and in-frame only. The sample shows roughly 70,000 clones, about 73% of them seen only once. CDR3 length: 13 residues. Trimming shortened V by 4 bases and J by 5 bases, and 13 bases separated the two germline ends. Germline V gives CDR1 SGHRS, CDR2 YFSETQ. The sequence came from a woman aged 70-85 years with acute or convalescent COVID-19. The V call is TRBV5-1, the J call TRBJ2-7; possible D gene TRBD1, 6 bases. Material for sequencing was peripheral blood. The CDR3 nucleotides are TGCGCCAGCAGCGTCCGTTCAGGGGACGAGCAGTACTTC. This codes for CASSVRSGDEQYF. Full variable domain (remainder filled in from reference TRBV5-1 and TRBJ2-7): KAGVTQTPRYLIKTRGQQVTLSCSPISGHRSVSWYQQTPGQGLQFLFEYFSETQRNKGNFPGRFSGRQFSNSRSEMNVSTLELGDSALYLCASSVRSGDEQYFGPGTRLTVT.